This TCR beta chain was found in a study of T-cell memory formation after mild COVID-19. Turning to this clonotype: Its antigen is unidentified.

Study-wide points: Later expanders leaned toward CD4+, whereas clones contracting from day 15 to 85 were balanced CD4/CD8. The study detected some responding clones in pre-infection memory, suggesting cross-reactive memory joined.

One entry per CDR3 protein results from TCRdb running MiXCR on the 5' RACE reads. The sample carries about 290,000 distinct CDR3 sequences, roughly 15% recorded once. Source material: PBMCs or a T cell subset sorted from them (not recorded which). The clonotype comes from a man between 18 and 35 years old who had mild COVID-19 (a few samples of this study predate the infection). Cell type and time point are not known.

CDR3 residues: CASSQDVQGRRQPQHF. CDR3 nucleotides: TGCGCCAGCAGCCAAGATGTGCAGGGGCGGCGTCAGCCCCAGCATTTT. V is TRBV4-1 and J is TRBJ1-5; perhaps TRBD1 as D (6 bases). Germline CDR1 reads MGHRA; CDR2 reads YSYEKL. Deletions cut 0 bases from V and 6 bases from J, with 15 bases between. The CDR3 extends over 16 amino acids.